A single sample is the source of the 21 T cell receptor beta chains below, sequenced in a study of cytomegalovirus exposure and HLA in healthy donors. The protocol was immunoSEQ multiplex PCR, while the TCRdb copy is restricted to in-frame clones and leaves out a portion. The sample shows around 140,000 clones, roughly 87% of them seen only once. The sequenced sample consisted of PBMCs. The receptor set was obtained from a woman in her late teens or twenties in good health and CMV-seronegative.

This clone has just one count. The CDR3 coding sequence is TGTGCCAGCAGCCAAGAGAGGGCTAGCGGGGGGGCAACGTGGGACATTCAGTACTTC. This encodes CASSQERASGGATWDIQYF. This sequence joins TRBV4-2 and TRBJ2-4, with 12 bases aligning to TRBD2. V shed 0 bases, J shed 8 bases, and the junction held 14 bases outside the gene matches. From germline, CDR1 is LGHNA and CDR2 YNFKEQ. This CDR3 has 19 residues.

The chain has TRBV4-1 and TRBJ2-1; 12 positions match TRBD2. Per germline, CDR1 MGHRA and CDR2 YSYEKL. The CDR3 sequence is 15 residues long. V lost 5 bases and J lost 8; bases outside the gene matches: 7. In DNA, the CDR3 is TGCGCCAGCAGCTCCACTAGCGGGGGGTGGGATGAGCAGTTCTTC. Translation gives CASSSTSGGWDEQFF.

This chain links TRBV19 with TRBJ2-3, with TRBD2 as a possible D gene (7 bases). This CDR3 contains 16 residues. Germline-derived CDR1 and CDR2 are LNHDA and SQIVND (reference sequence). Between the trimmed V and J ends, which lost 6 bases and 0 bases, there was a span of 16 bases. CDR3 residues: CASSRWEGGSTDTQYF. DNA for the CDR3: TGTGCCAGTAGCCGCTGGGAGGGGGGTAGCACAGATACGCAGTATTTT.

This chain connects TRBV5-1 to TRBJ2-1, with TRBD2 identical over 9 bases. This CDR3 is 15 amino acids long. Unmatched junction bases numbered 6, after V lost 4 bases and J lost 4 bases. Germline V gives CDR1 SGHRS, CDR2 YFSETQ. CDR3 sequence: CASSKLAGDYNEQFF. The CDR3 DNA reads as TGCGCCAGCAGCAAATTAGCGGGGGATTACAATGAGCAGTTCTTC.

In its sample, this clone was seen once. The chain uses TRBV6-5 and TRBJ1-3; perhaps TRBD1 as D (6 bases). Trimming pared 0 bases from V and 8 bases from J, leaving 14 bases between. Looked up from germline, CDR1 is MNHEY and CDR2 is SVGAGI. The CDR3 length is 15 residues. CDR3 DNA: TGTGCCAGCAGTTACTCGAGCACAGGGATTCACACCATATATTTT. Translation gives CASSYSSTGIHTIYF.

In DNA, the CDR3 is TGTGCCACCAGGACCGGGTACACTGAAGCTTTCTTT. It is translated as CATRTGYTEAFF. The chain combines TRBV28 with TRBJ1-1; D remains unclear. CDR3 size: 12 residues. CDR1 and CDR2 from the germline V gene are MDHEN and SYDVKM. V lost 10 bases to trimming and J lost 3 bases, with 12 bases between them.

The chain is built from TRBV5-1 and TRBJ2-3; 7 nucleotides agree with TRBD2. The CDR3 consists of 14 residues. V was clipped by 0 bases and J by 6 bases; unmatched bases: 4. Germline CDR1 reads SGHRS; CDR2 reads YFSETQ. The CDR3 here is CASSLGLAEDTQYF. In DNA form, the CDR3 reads TGCGCCAGCAGCTTGGGACTAGCCGAGGATACGCAGTATTTT.

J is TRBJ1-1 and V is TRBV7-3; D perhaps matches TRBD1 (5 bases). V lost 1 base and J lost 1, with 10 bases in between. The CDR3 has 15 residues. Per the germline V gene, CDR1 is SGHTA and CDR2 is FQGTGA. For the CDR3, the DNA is TGTGCCAGCAGCTTAAGGGGCAGCTCGAACACTGAAGCTTTCTTT. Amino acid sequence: CASSLRGSSNTEAFF. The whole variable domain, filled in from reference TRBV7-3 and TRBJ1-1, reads GAGVSQTPSNKVTEKGKYVELRCDPISGHTALYWYRQSLGQGPEFLIYFQGTGAADDSGLPNDRFFAVRPEGSVSTLKIQRTERGDSAVYLCASSLRGSSNTEAFFGQGTRLTVV.

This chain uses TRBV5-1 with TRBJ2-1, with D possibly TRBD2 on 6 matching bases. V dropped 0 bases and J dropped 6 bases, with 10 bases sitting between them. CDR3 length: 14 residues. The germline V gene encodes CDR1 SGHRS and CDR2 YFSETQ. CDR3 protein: CASSLGLVANEQFF. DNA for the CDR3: TGCGCCAGCAGCTTGGGACTAGTAGCCAATGAGCAGTTCTTC.

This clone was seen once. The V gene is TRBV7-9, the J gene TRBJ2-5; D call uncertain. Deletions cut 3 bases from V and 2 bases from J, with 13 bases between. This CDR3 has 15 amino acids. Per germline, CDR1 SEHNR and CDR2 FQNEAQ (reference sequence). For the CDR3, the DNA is TGTGCCAGCAGCTTTGGCCAGTTACCACAAGAGACCCAGTACTTC. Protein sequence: CASSFGQLPQETQYF. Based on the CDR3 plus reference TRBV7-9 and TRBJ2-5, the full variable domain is DTGVSQNPRHKITKRGQNVTFRCDPISEHNRLYWYRQTLGQGPEFLTYFQNEAQLEKSRLLSDRFSAERPKGSFSTLEIQRTEQGDSAMYLCASSFGQLPQETQYFGPGTRLLVL.

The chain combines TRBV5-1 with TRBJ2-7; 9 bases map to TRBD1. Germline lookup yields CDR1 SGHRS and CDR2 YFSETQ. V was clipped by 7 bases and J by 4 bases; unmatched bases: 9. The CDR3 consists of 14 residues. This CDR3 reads CASGTGTGTYEQYF. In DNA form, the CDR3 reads TGCGCCAGCGGCACCGGGACAGGGACGTACGAGCAGTACTTC.

CDR3 sequence: CASSLIGEQYF. The DNA for the CDR3 is TGTGCCAGCTCCCTCATCGGGGAGCAGTACTTC. The chain employs TRBV18 and TRBJ2-7, with D unclear. The CDR3 has 11 amino acids. Trimming took off 6 bases at V and 7 bases at J, with 10 bases between the two ends. CDR1 KGHSH and CDR2 LQKENI come from the germline V gene.

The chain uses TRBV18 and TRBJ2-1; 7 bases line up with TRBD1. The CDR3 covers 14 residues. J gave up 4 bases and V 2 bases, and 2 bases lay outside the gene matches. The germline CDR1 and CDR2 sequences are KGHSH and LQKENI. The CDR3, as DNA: TGTGCCAGCTCACCAGGGACAGTTTACAATGAGCAGTTCTTC. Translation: CASSPGTVYNEQFF.

The DNA for the CDR3 is TGTGCCAGCAGTGCGCGGACAGACCCCTATGGCTACACCTTC. It is translated as CASSARTDPYGYTF. The chain carries TRBV6-1 and TRBJ1-2, with D possibly being TRBD1 (6 bases). This CDR3 has 14 residues. Germline V gives CDR1 MNHNS, CDR2 SASEGT. Trimming removed 4 bases from V and 4 bases from J, with 13 bases in between.

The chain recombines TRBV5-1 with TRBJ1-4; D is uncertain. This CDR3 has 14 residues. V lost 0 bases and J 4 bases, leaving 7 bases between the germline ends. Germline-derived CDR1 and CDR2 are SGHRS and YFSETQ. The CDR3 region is CASSLVRSNEKLFF. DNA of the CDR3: TGCGCCAGCAGCTTGGTCAGAAGTAATGAAAAACTGTTTTTT.

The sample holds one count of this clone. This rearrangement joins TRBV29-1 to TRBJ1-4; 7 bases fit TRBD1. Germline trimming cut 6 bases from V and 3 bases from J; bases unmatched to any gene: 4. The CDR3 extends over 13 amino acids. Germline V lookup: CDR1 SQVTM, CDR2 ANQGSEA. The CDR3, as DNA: TGCAGCGTAGGGACAGTCTCTAATGAAAAACTGTTTTTT. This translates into CSVGTVSNEKLFF.

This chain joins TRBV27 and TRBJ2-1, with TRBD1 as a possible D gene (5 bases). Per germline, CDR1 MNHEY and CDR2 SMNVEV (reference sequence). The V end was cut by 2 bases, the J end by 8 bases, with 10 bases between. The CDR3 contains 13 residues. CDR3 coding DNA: TGTGCCAGCAGTTTAGCAGGGTATTATGAGCAGTTCTTC. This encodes CASSLAGYYEQFF.

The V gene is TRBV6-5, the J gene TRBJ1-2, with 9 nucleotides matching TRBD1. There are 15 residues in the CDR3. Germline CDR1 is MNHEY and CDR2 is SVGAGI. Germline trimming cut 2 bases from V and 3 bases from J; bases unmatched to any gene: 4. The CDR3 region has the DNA TGTGCCAGCAGTTACACAGGGGGCTGGGACTATGGCTACACCTTC. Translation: CASSYTGGWDYGYTF.

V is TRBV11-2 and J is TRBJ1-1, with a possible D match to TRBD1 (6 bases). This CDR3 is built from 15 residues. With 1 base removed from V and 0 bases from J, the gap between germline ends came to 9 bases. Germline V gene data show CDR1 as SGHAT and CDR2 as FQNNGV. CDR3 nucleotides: TGTGCCAGCAGCTTAGGGGGGGGCATGAACACTGAAGCTTTCTTT. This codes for CASSLGGGMNTEAFF.

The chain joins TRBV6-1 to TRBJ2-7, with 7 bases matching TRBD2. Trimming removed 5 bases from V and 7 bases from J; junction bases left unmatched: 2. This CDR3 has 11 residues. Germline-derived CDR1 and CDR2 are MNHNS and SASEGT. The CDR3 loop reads CASSYGGEQYF. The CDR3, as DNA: TGTGCCAGCAGTTACGGGGGGGAGCAGTACTTC.

The CDR3, as DNA: TGTGCCAGCAGCTTTCCCAGCTCCTACGAGCAGTACTTC. Translating gives CASSFPSSYEQYF. The chain couples TRBV7-9 to TRBJ2-7, with D hard to call. Germline assignment: CDR1 SEHNR and CDR2 FQNEAQ (reference sequence). The CDR3 loop spans 13 amino acids. The ends were cut back, 3 bases at V and 0 bases at J, with 6 bases in the middle.